Listed here is a single TCR beta chain. Its antigen remains unknown. Repertoires were generated with immunoSEQ multiplex PCR, while TCRdb's copy carries only in-frame clones and drops some. The sample comprises 62,000 or so clones, 85% of which are singletons, and about 3.7% rests with the top ten. The record originates from a study of OX40 agonist ivuxolimab in advanced cancers. About the study: The group had a mean age of around 60 years, ranged from roughly 23 to 85, and was around 86% male. Whole-study results and caveats: CD8+ T cells averaged more expanded clones than CD4+. Antigen specificity remained undetermined for the expanded peripheral T cells.

The specimen was CD4+ or CD8+ T cells sorted from blood, collected in a trial of the OX40 agonist ivuxolimab. The clonotype comes from an adult with an advanced solid tumor such as melanoma, head and neck, liver or kidney cancer.

The chain's CDR3 is CASSRTGGSYEQYF. The CDR3, as DNA: TGTGCCAGCAGTCGAACCGGAGGATCCTACGAGCAGTACTTC. The chain uses TRBV6-5 and TRBJ2-5, with D maybe TRBD2 (5 bases). The DNA end favors TRBJ2-7, so the J call may be wrong. Looked up from germline, CDR1 is MNHEY and CDR2 is SVGAGI. The CDR3 covers 14 residues.